The T cell receptor (beta chain) under discussion was sequenced for a study of tumor-infiltrating lymphocytes in primary liver carcinoma. On the study more broadly: Male and female patients aged 30 to 69 years made up the cohort. Roughly 3.65 to 8 million productive TCRbeta reads were obtained per sample, with similar numbers across tissue types.

With a constant-region primer, TCR beta cDNA was made from 400 to 550 ng of total RNA. Three nested multiplex PCR rounds of slightly modified ARM-PCR generated TCR beta libraries. For around 11 cycles apiece, the opening two PCR rounds ran with TRBV1-TRBV30 forward primers and a C-beta reverse primer. Each CDR3 protein gets one entry after TCRdb re-called the multiplex PCR reads with MiXCR. The sample consists of fewer than 250,000 distinct CDR3 sequences, approximately 65% of them appearing once. The CDR3 is made up of 13 amino acids. The V gene's germline CDR1 is MNHNS and CDR2 SASEGT. V was pared by 0 bases and J by 11 bases, with 11 bases between. Worth noting for this clonotype: This may be a read error, as it is one base from a much larger clone.

Germline DNA was also extracted, with blood RNA taken from unsorted whole blood. Patients in the cohort were treatment-naive and living with chronic HBV infection. Specimen: peripheral blood. The chain employs TRBV6-1 and TRBJ1-5, with a tentative D call TRBD1 (5 bases). The receptor was isolated from a woman between 55 and 75 years old with primary liver carcinoma and hepatitis B virus infection. The chain's CDR3 is CASSEAGAESQHF. The CDR3 DNA sequence: TGTGCCAGCAGTGAAGCTGGGGCCGAGTCCCAGCATTTT.